This T cell receptor beta chain is from a study of T-cell reconstitution after alpha-beta-depleted transplantation in children. This clonotype has just a few counts. Unique molecular identifiers were used to barcode this TCRbeta library. TCRdb fed the PCR reads into MiXCR, producing one record per CDR3 protein. The sample has fewer than 1 million distinct CDR3 sequences, about 16% seen once; the top ten hold around 5%. The TCR sequence derives from a male patient under 18 who had a stem cell transplant for acute lymphoblastic leukemia, so the T cells may come from the graft donor. The sequencing here drew on PBMCs, mostly from graft donor cells, taken 360 days after TCRalphabeta/CD19-depleted stem cell transplant.

The CDR3 reads CASSLIARTSTDTQYF. CDR3 DNA sequence: TGCGCCAGCAGCTTGATAGCCCGGACTAGCACAGATACGCAGTATTTT. This chain connects TRBV5-1 to TRBJ2-3; weak D call: TRBD2 (5 bases). Germline CDR1 is SGHRS and CDR2 is YFSETQ. Trimming stripped 1 base from V and 0 bases from J, with 12 bases between. This CDR3 comprises 16 residues.